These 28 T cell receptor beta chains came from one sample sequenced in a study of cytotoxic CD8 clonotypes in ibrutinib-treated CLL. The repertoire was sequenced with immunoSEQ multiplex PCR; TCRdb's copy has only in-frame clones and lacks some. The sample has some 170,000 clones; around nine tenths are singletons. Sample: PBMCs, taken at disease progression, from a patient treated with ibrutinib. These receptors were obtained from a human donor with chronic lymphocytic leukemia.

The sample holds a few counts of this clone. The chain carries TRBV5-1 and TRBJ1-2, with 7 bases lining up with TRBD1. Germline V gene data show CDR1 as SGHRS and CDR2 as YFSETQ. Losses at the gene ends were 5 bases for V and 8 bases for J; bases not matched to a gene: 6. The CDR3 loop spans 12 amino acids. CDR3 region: CASSTGDWGYTF. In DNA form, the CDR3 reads TGCGCCAGCAGTACAGGGGATTGGGGCTACACCTTC.

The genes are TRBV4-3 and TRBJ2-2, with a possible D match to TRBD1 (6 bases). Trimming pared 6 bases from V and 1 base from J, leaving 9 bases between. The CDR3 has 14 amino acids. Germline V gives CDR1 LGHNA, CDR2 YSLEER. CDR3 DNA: TGCGCCAGCAGAGGGGGACAGAACACCGGGGAGCTGTTTTTT. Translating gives CASRGGQNTGELFF.

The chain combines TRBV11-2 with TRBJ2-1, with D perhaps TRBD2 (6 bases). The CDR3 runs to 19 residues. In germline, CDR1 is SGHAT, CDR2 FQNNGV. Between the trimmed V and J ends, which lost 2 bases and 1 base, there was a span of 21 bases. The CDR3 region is CASSLLGGASDNSYNEQFF. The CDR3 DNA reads TGTGCCAGCAGCTTATTAGGCGGGGCTAGCGATAATTCCTACAATGAGCAGTTCTTC. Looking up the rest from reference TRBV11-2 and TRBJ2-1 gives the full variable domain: EAGVAQSPRYKIIEKRQSVAFWCNPISGHATLYWYQQILGQGPKLLIQFQNNGVVDDSQLPKDRFSAERLKGVDSTLKIQPAKLEDSAVYLCASSLLGGASDNSYNEQFFGPGTRLTVL.

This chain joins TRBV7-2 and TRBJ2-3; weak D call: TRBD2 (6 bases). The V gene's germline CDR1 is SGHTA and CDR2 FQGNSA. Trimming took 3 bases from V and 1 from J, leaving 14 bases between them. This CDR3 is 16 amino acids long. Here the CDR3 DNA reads TGTGCCAGCAGCTTCAGTCGGATAGCGGGCACAGATACGCAGTATTTT. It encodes CASSFSRIAGTDTQYF.

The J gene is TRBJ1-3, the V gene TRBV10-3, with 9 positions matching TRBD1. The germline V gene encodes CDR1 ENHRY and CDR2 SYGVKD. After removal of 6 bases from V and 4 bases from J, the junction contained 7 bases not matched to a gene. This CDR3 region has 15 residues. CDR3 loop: CAIRRDRALGNTIYF. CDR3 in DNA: TGTGCCATCAGGAGGGACAGGGCCTTAGGAAACACCATATATTTT.

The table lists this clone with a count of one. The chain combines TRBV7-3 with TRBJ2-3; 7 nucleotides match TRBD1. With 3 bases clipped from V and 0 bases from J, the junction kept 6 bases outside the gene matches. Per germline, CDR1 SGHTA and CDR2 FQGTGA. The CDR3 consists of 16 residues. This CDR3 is CASSFGDRDSTDTQYF. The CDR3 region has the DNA TGTGCCAGCAGCTTTGGGGACAGAGATAGCACAGATACGCAGTATTTT. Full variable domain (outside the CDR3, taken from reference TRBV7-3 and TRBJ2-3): GAGVSQTPSNKVTEKGKYVELRCDPISGHTALYWYRQSLGQGPEFLIYFQGTGAADDSGLPNDRFFAVRPEGSVSTLKIQRTERGDSAVYLCASSFGDRDSTDTQYFGPGTRLTVL.

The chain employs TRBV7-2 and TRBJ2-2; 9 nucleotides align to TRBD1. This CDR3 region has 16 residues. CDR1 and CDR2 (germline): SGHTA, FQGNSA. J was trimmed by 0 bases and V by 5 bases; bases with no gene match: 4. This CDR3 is CASSRRQGANTGELFF. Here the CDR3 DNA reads TGTGCCAGCAGCCGCCGACAGGGGGCGAACACCGGGGAGCTGTTTTTT.

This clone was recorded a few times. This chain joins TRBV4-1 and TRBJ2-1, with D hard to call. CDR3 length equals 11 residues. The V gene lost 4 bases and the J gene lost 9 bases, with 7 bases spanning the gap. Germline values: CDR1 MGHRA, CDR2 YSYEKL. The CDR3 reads CASSPGSEQFF. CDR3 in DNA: TGCGCCAGCAGCCCTGGCAGTGAGCAGTTCTTC.

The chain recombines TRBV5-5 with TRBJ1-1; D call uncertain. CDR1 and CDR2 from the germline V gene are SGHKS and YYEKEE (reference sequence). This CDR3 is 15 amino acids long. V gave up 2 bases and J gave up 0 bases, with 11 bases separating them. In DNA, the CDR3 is TGTGCCAGCAGCTTAACAAATATTTTGAACACTGAAGCTTTCTTT. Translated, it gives CASSLTNILNTEAFF.

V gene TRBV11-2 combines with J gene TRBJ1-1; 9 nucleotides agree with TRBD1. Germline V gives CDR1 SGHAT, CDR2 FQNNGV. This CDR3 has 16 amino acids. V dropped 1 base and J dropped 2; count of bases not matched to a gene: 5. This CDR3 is CASSLGRDRANTEAFF. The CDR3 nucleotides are TGTGCCAGCAGCTTAGGTAGGGACAGGGCTAACACTGAAGCTTTCTTT.

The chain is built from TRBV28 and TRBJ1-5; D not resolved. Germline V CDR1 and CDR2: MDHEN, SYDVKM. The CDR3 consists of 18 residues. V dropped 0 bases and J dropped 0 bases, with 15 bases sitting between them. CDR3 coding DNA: TGTGCCAGCAGTTTATGGGCCACGGGGTCGGTTAGCAATCAGCCCCAGCATTTT. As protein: CASSLWATGSVSNQPQHF. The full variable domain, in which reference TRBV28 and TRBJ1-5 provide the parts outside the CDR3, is DVKVTQSSRYLVKRTGEKVFLECVQDMDHENMFWYRQDPGLGLRLIYFSYDVKMKEKGDIPEGYSVSREKKERFSLILESASTNQTSMYLCASSLWATGSVSNQPQHFGDGTRLSIL.

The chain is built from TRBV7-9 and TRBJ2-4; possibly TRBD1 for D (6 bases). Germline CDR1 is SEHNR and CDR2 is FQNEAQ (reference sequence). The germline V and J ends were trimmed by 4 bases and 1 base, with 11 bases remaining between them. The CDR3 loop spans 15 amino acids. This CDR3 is CASSSNQGAKNIQYF. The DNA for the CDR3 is TGTGCCAGCAGCTCGAATCAGGGGGCCAAAAACATTCAGTACTTC.

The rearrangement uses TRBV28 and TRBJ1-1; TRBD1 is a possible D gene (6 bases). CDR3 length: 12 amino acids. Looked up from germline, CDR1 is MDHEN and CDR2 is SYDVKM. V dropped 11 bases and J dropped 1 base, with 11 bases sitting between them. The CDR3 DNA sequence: TGTGCCTTAGGGGGGGGGAACACTGAAGCTTTCTTT. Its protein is CALGGGNTEAFF.

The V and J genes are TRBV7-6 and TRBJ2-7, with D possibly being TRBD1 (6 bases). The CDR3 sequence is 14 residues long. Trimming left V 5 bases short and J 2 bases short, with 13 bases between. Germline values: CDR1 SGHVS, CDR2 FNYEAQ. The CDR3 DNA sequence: TGTGCCAGCAGCAACATACAGGGCGCCTACGAGCAGTACTTC. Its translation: CASSNIQGAYEQYF.

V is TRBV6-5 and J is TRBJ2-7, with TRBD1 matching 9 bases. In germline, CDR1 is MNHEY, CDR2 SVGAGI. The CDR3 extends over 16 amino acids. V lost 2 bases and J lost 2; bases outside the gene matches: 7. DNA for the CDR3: TGTGCCAGCAGTTACGCAACAGGGGGCACACCCTACGAGCAGTACTTC. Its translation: CASSYATGGTPYEQYF.

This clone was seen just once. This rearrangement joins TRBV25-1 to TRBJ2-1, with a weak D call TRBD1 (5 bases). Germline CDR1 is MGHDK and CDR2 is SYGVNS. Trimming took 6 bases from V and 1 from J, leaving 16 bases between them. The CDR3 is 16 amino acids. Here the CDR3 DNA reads TGTGCCAGCAGGGGGTTCAACCCAGGGTCCTACAATGAGCAGTTCTTC. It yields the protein CASRGFNPGSYNEQFF.

CDR3 DNA: TGTGCCAGCAGTTTATTAAGGACACTTCGCAATGAGCAGTTCTTC. This codes for CASSLLRTLRNEQFF. V is TRBV27 and J is TRBJ2-1; D is possibly TRBD1 (5 bases). With 1 base removed from V and 6 bases from J, the gap between germline ends came to 13 bases. This CDR3 region has 15 residues. The germline CDR1 and CDR2 sequences are MNHEY and SMNVEV (reference sequence).

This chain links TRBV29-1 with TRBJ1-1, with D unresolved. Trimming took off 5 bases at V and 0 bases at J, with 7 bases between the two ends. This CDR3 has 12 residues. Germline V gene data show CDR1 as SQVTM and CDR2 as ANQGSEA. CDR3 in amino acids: CSVSQMNTEAFF. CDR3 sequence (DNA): TGCAGCGTTTCACAGATGAACACTGAAGCTTTCTTT.

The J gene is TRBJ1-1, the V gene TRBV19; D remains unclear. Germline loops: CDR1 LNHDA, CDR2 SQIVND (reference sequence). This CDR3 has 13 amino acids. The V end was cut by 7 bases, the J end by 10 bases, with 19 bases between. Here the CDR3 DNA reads TGTGCCAGTACCCCGGGAGACCTACTGGGAGCTTTCTTT. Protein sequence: CASTPGDLLGAFF.

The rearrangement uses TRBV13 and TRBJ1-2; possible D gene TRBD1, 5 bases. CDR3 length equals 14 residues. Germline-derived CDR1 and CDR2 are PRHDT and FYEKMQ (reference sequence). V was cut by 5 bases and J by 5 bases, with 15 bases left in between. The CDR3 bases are TGTGCCAGCAGCGCCCGGGGGATGCAGTATGGCTACACCTTC. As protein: CASSARGMQYGYTF.

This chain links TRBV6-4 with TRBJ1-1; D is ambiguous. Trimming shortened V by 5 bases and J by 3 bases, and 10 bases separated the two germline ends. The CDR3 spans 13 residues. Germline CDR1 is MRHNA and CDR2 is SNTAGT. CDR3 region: CASSYGPYTEAFF. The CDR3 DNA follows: TGTGCCAGCAGTTACGGTCCGTACACTGAAGCTTTCTTT.

CDR3 in DNA: TGCGCCAGCAGCCAACCAGGCAGGGGGCATGAAAAACTGTTTTTT. Translated, it gives CASSQPGRGHEKLFF. The chain has TRBV4-1 and TRBJ1-4; 8 bases are shared with TRBD1. Losses at the gene ends were 2 bases for V and 6 bases for J; bases not matched to a gene: 5. CDR1 MGHRA and CDR2 YSYEKL come from the germline V gene. The CDR3 runs to 15 residues.

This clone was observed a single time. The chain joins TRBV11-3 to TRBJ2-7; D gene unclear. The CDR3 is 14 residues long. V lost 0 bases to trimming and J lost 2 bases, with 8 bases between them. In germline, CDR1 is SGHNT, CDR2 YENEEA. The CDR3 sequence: CASSLEPDAYEQYF. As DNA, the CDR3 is TGTGCCAGCAGCTTAGAGCCGGACGCCTACGAGCAGTACTTC.

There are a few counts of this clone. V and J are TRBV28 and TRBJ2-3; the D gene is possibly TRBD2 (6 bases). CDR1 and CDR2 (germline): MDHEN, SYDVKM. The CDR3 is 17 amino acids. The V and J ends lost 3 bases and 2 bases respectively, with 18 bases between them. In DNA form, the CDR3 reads TGTGCCAGCAGTTTCCCTTTTTGGCGGGACTCCACAGATACGCAGTATTTT. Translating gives CASSFPFWRDSTDTQYF.

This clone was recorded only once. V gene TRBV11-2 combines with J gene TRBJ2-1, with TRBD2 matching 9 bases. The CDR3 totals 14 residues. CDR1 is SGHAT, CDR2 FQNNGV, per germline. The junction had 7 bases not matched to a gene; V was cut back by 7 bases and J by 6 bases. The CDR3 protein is CASTRGLASNEQFF. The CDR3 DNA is TGTGCCAGCACCAGGGGACTAGCCAGCAATGAGCAGTTCTTC. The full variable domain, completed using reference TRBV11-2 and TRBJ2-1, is EAGVAQSPRYKIIEKRQSVAFWCNPISGHATLYWYQQILGQGPKLLIQFQNNGVVDDSQLPKDRFSAERLKGVDSTLKIQPAKLEDSAVYLCASTRGLASNEQFFGPGTRLTVL.

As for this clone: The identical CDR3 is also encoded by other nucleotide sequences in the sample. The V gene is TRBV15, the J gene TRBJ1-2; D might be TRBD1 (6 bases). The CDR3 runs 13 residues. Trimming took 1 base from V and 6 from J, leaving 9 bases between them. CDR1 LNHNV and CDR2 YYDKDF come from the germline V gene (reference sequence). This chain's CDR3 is CATSRAQGHGYTF. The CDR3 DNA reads TGTGCCACCAGCAGAGCACAGGGACATGGCTACACCTTC.

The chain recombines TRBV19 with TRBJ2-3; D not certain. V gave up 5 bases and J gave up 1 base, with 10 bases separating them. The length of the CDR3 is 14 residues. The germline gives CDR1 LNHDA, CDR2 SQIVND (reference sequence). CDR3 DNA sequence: TGTGCCAGTAGTTTCGGCCGGCGCACAGATACGCAGTATTTT. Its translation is CASSFGRRTDTQYF.

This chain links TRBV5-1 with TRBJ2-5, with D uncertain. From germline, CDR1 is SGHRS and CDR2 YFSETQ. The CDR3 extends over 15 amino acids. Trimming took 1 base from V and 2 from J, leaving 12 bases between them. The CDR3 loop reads CASSLPFIGQETQYF. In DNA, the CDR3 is TGCGCCAGCAGCTTGCCCTTTATAGGGCAAGAGACCCAGTACTTC.